This TCR beta chain was recorded in a study of blood T cell repertoires in COVID-19. Measured with immunoSEQ multiplex PCR; TCRdb has only the in-frame clones, and not every one. In the table there are over 200,000 clones, 84% of which are singletons. This clone was recorded once. This CDR3 region has 14 residues. Germline V gene data show CDR1 as SQVTM and CDR2 as ANQGSEA. V dropped 5 bases and J dropped 3; count of bases not matched to a gene: 6. The receptor comes from a woman aged 45-65 years with active or convalescent COVID-19. The sequencing input was peripheral blood. This chain joins TRBV29-1 and TRBJ1-4, with 7 bases that match TRBD1. The CDR3 here is CSVIDRAANEKLFF. The DNA for the CDR3 is TGCAGCGTTATCGACAGGGCTGCTAATGAAAAACTGTTTTTT.